This T cell receptor (beta chain) was profiled in a study of early stage breast cancer tumors. On the study more broadly: About 70% of the 16 invasive tumors were ER+, PR+ and HER2-. Among some 12 ER+/PR+/HER2- tumors, eight were ductal, four lobular. Whole-study results and caveats: Most shared enriched TCRB sequences were commonly generated ones.

Trimming left V 3 bases short and J 3 bases short, with 9 bases between. The CDR3 length is 13 residues. Per germline, CDR1 KGHSH and CDR2 LQKENI. A word on this clone: Its target is not known.

Each sample had two DNA replicates, 0.5 ug blood or about 1.5 ug tissue. Produced via immunoSEQ multiplex PCR; TCRdb's table is partial and in-frame only. The sample carries about 48,000 clones, 65% to 90% recorded once. The sample taken for sequencing was blood. This chain links TRBV18 with TRBJ2-7; no clear D. This sequence was found in a person aged 50 to 59 with breast cancer. In nucleotides, the CDR3 is TGTGCCAGCTCACCCGACGCCCTCTACGAGCAGTACTTC. It codes for CASSPDALYEQYF.